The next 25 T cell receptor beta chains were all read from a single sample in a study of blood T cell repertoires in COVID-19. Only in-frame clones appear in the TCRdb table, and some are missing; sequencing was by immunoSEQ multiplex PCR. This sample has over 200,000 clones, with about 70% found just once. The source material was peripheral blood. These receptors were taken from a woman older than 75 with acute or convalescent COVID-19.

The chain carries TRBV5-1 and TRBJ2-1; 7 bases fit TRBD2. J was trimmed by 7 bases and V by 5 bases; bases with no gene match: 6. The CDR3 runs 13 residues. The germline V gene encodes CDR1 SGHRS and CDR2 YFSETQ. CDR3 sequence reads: CASRTGLPNEQFF. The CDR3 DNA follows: TGCGCCAGCAGGACGGGACTACCTAATGAGCAGTTCTTC.

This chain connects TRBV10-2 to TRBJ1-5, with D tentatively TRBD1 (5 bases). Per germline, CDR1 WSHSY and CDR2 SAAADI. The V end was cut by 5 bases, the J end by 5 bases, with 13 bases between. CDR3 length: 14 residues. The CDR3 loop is CASSPSGRYQPQHF. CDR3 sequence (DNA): TGCGCCAGCAGTCCTTCAGGGAGGTATCAGCCCCAGCATTTT.

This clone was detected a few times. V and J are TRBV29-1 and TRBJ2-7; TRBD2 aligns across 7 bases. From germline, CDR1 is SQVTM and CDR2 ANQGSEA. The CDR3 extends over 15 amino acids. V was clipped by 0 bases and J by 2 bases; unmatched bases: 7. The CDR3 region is CSVEDIAGPAYEQYF. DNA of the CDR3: TGCAGCGTTGAAGATATAGCGGGTCCGGCCTACGAGCAGTACTTC.

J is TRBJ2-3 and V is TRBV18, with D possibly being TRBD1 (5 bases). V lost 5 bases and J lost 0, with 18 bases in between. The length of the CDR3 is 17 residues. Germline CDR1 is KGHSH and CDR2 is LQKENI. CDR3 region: CASSLVQGHTSTDTQYF. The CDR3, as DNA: TGTGCCAGCTCATTAGTCCAAGGACATACTAGCACAGATACGCAGTATTTT.

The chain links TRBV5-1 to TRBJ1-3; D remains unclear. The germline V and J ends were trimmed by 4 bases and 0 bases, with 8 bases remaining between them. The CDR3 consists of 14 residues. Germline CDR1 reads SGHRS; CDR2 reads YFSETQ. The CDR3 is CASSPEGSGNTIYF. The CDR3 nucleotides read TGCGCCAGCAGCCCGGAGGGCTCTGGAAACACCATATATTTT.

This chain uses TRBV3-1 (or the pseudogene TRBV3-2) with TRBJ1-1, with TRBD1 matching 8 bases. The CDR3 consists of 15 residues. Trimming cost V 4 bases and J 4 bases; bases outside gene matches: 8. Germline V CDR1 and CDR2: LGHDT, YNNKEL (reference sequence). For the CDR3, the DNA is TGTGCCAGCAGCCCCCCCCTGACAGGGGCCACTGAAGCTTTCTTT. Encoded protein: CASSPPLTGATEAFF.

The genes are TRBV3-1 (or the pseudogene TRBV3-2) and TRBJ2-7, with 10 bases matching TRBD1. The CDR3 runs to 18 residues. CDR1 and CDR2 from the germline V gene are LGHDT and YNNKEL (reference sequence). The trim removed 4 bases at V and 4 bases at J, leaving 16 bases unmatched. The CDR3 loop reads CASSLQALSGTGVYEQYF. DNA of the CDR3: TGTGCCAGCAGCCTCCAGGCCCTATCCGGGACAGGGGTGTACGAGCAGTACTTC.

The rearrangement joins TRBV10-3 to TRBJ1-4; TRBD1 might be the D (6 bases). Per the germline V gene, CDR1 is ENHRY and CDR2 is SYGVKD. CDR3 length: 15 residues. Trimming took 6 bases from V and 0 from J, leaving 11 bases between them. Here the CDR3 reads CAIRQGAATNEKLFF. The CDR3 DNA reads TGTGCCATCAGACAGGGAGCTGCAACTAATGAAAAACTGTTTTTT.

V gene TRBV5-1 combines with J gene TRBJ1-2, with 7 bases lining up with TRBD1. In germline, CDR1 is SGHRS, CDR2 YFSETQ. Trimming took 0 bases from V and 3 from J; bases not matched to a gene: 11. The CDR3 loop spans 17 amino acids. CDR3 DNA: TGCGCCAGCAGCTTGGGGGGCCGGACAGGCCTGGACTATGGCTACACCTTC. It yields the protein CASSLGGRTGLDYGYTF.

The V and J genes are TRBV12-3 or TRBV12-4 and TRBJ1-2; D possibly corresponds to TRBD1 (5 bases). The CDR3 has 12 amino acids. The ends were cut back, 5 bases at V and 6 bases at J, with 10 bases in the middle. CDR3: CASSRWGDGYTF. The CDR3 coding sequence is TGTGCCAGCAGTCGGTGGGGGGATGGCTACACCTTC.

In DNA, the CDR3 is TGCGCCAGCAGCTTGGGGACGGGAGAAGGCGAGCAGTACTTC. Translated: CASSLGTGEGEQYF. The chain has TRBV5-1 and TRBJ2-7, with D maybe TRBD2 (6 bases). Germline V gene sequence: CDR1 SGHRS, CDR2 YFSETQ. Deletions cut 0 bases from V and 6 bases from J, with 13 bases between. The CDR3 runs 14 residues.

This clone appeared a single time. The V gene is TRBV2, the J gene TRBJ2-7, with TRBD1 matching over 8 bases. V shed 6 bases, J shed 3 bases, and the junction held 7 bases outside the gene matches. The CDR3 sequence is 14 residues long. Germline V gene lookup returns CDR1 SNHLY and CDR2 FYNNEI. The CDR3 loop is CASRRDRLNYEQYF. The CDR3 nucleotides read TGTGCCAGCAGGCGGGACAGGCTAAACTACGAGCAGTACTTC.

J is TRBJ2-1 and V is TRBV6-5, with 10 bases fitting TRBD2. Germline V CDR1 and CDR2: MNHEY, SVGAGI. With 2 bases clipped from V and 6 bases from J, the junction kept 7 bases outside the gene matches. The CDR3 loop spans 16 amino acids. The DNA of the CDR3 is TGTGCCAGCAGTTACACCTTAGCGGGAGGTTCCAATGAGCAGTTCTTC. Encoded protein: CASSYTLAGGSNEQFF.

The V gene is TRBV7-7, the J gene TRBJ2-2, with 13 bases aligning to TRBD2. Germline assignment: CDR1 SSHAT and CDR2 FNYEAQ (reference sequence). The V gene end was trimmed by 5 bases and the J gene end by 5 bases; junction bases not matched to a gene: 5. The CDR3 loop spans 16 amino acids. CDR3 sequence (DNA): TGTGCCAGCAGCAGGACTAGCGGGAGCGGTACCGGGGAGCTGTTTTTT. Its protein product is CASSRTSGSGTGELFF.

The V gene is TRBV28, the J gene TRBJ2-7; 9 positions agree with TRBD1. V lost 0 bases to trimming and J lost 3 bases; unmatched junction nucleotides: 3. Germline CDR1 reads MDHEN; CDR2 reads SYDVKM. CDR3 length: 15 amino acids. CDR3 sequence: CASSLWGQGLYEQYF. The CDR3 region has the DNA TGTGCCAGCAGTTTATGGGGACAGGGACTCTACGAGCAGTACTTC.

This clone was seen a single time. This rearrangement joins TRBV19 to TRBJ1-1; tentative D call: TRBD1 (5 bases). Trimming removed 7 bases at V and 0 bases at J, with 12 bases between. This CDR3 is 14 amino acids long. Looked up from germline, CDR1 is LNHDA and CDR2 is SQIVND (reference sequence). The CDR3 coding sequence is TGTGCCAGTAAGTTCCAGGGTATGAACACTGAAGCTTTCTTT. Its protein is CASKFQGMNTEAFF.

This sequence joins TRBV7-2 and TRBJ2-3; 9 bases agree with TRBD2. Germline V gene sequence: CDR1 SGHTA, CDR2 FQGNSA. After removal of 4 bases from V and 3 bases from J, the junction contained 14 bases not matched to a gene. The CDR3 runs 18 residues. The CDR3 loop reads CASSSRPVASGATDTQYF. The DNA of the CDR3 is TGTGCCAGCAGCTCCCGCCCGGTTGCTAGCGGGGCTACAGATACGCAGTATTTT.

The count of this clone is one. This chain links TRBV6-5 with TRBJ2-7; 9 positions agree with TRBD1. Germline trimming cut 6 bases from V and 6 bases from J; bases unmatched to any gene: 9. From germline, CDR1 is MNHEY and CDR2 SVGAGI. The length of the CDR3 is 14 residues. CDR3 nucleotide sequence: TGTGCCAGCAGCCCGGGACAGGGTTCTCGCGAGCAGTACTTC. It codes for CASSPGQGSREQYF.

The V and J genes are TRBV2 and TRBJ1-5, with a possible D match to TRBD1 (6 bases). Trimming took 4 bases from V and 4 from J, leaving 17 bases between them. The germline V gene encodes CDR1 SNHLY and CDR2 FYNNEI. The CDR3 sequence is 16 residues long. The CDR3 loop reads CASSAPPGGRNQPQHF. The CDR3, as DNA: TGTGCCAGCAGTGCCCCCCCGGGGGGGCGAAATCAGCCCCAGCATTTT.

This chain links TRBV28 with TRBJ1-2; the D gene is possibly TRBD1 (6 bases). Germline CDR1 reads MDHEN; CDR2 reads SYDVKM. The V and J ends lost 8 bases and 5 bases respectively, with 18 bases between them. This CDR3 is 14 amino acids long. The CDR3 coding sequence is TGTGCCAGCGAACGCTATGGCAGGGGATATGGCTACACCTTC. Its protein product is CASERYGRGYGYTF.

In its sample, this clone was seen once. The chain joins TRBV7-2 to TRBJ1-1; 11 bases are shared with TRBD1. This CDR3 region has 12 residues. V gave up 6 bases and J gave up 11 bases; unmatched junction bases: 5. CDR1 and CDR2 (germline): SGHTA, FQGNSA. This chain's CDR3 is CASRSDRGHAFF. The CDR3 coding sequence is TGTGCCAGCAGATCGGACAGGGGGCATGCTTTCTTT.

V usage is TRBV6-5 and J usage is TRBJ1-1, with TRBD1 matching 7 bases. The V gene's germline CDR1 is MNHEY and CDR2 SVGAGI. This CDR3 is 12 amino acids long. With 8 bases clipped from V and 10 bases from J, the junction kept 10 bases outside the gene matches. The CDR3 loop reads CASYTGAERAFF. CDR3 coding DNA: TGTGCCAGCTATACAGGGGCGGAACGAGCTTTCTTT.

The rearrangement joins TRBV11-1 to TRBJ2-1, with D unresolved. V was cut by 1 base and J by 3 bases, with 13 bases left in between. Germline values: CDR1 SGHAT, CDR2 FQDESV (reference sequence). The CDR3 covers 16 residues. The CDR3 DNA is TGTGCCAGCAGCTTAGGCCCGCGACTTGGCTACAATGAGCAGTTCTTC. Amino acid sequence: CASSLGPRLGYNEQFF.

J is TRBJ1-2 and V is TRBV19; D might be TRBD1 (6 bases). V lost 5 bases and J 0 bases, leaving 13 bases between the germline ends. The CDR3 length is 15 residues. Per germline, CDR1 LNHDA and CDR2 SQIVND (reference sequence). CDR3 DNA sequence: TGTGCCAGTAGTCCTCACAGGGCCGCTAACTATGGCTACACCTTC. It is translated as CASSPHRAANYGYTF.

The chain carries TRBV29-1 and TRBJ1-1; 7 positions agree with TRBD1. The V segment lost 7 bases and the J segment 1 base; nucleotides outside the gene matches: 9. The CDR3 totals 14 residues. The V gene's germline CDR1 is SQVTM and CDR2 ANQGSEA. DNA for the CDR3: TGCAGCGCCACGAAGGACAGGTCGAACACTGAAGCTTTCTTT. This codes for CSATKDRSNTEAFF.